This T cell receptor beta chain came from a study of OX40 agonist ivuxolimab in advanced cancers. Describing the broader study: The costimulatory receptor OX40 (CD134) was targeted by ivuxolimab, a fully human IgG2 agonistic monoclonal antibody. In the dose-escalation cohort, roughly 80% of patients were male, and the mean age was roughly 60 years, with a range of roughly 20 to 79. Peripheral TCRbeta sequencing was intended to test whether TCR sequence diversity was altered and clonal T-cell expansion was caused by ivuxolimab. Prior anti-PD-1, anti-PD-L1 or anti-CTLA-4 therapy was permitted, and approximately 39% of dose-escalation patients had received checkpoint inhibitors. Among the 50 to 55 dose-escalation patients, some 19 had hepatocellular carcinoma, roughly 15 melanoma, 9 renal cell carcinoma and 9 head and neck cancer. Intravenous ivuxolimab was administered to patients every 2 weeks at six dose levels: 0.01, 0.1, 0.3, 1.5, 3 and 10 mg/kg. Three dose-escalation patients achieved partial responses, one with hepatocellular carcinoma and two with cutaneous melanoma. The paper describes the monotherapy dose-escalation part (N of about 52 patients) of the phase I trial of ivuxolimab. Here is what the overall study found, with its caveats: In partial responders in the 0.1-3.0 mg/kg groups, normalized peripheral clonal expansion was found to be among the lowest, especially among CD8+ T cells. At doses of 0.1 to 3.0 mg/kg, clonal expansion of both CD4+ and CD8+ T cells in blood was seen between baseline and week 6. Low levels of normalized T-cell clonal expansion were also seen in some patients who did not respond. After ivuxolimab, CD8+ T cells had more expanded clones than CD4+ T cells on average. Antigen specificity was not determined for the clonally expanded peripheral T cells.

For sequencing of the TCRbeta CDR3 region, genomic DNA was extracted from the sorted cells. The immunoSEQ Assay was used to sequence the TCRbeta CDR3 regions. Sourced from immuneACCESS, this table was stored by TCRdb with only in-frame sequences that have V and J called. A share of the clones is absent; for the studies checked, an unresolved V gene accounts for under half, and the remainder has no known explanation. A total of about 57,000 clones appear in this sample, over 70% of them only once. In total, the top ten clones hold around 0.38% of the sample. The trial excluded patients who had a history of autoimmune disease or who were on systemic immunosuppression. Peripheral blood for TCR sequencing was collected from all dose cohorts at baseline, on cycle 4 day 1, and on cycle 7 day 1. Samples were obtained from an open-label, multicenter, first-in-human phase I dose-escalation trial of ivuxolimab. Adults with locally advanced or metastatic melanoma, renal cell carcinoma, hepatocellular carcinoma or head and neck squamous cell carcinoma were enrolled in the trial. Before TCR sequencing, CD4+ T cells and CD8+ T cells from peripheral blood were sorted into separate populations.

In regard to this clone: Its antigen is currently not known. No base-level quality is on record; no much larger clone is a single base apart.

This receptor was identified in an adult with an advanced solid tumor such as melanoma, head and neck, liver or kidney cancer. Sample: CD4+ or CD8+ T cells sorted from blood, taken in a trial of the OX40 agonist ivuxolimab.

The CDR3 reads CASIAPRVNTEAFF. The sequenced DNA: TGTGCCAGCATTGCTCCCAGGGTGAACACTGAAGCTTTCTTT. The chain is encoded by TRBV2 joined to TRBJ1-1; the D gene is perhaps TRBD1, from 5 matching bases. The CDR3 holds 14 amino acids from the cysteine to the phenylalanine. Left in the record is the CDR3 DNA by itself, 42 bases read in frame from the first base. V lost 7 bases and J lost 0 bases; the stretch between them is 12 bases long. The germline V gene sets CDR1 to SNHLY and CDR2 to FYNNEI. The CDR3, completed at both ends by the reference TRBV2 and TRBJ1-1 genes, gives the full variable domain EPEVTQTPSHQVTQMGQEVILRCVPISNHLYFYWYRQILGQKVEFLVSFYNNEISEKSEIFDDQFSVERPDGSNFTLKIRSTKLEDSAMYFCASIAPRVNTEAFFGQGTRLTVV.